This section outlines one TCR beta chain sequence together with its context. Its matching antigen is unknown. Each of the donors was a healthy bone marrow donor. The source of the sample is a study of cytomegalovirus exposure and HLA in healthy donors. Whole-study results and caveats: V segments that were indistinguishable, TRBV6-2 and TRBV6-3 among them, were omitted from analysis.

The V end lost 1 base, the J end lost 7 bases, and 11 bases lay between the germline ends. Per germline, CDR1 SEHNR and CDR2 FQNEAQ (reference sequence). The CDR3 runs 13 residues. PCR amplification relied on 60 Vbeta primers (plus 13 Jbeta primers). The data were produced by immunoSEQ multiplex PCR, yet TCRdb's version contains in-frame clones alone and is incomplete. The data contain hundreds of thousands of clones, around 88% of them seen just once; the ten biggest clones take up 1%. The chain carries TRBV7-9 and TRBJ2-7, with D possibly TRBD2 on 5 matching bases. The source material was PBMCs. The clonotype comes from a woman younger than 30 in good health and CMV-seronegative. This CDR3 reads CASSLVIGREQYF. The DNA for the CDR3 is TGTGCCAGCAGCTTAGTCATTGGGAGAGAGCAGTACTTC.